Here is one T cell receptor (beta chain) with its context. The CDR3 contains 16 residues. The J segment lost 0 bases and the V segment lost 4 bases, leaving 9 bases of the junction unmatched. The V gene's germline CDR1 is SGHVS and CDR2 FNYEAQ. This entry belongs to a study of cytomegalovirus exposure and HLA in healthy donors. PCR was performed using 60 Vbeta and 13 Jbeta primers. Clones were read by immunoSEQ multiplex PCR, and TCRdb kept only the in-frame ones, dropping some. The sample gives around 110,000 clones, 79% of which show up once; about 3% is in the top ten. The TCR originated in a woman between 18 and 29 years old in good health and CMV-seropositive. This chain links TRBV7-6 with TRBJ2-7; TRBD1 matches 7 bases. Sequencing used PBMCs. This CDR3 is CASSSTDRVSSYEQYF. The CDR3 coding sequence is TGTGCCAGCAGCTCCACCGACAGGGTGAGCTCCTACGAGCAGTACTTC.